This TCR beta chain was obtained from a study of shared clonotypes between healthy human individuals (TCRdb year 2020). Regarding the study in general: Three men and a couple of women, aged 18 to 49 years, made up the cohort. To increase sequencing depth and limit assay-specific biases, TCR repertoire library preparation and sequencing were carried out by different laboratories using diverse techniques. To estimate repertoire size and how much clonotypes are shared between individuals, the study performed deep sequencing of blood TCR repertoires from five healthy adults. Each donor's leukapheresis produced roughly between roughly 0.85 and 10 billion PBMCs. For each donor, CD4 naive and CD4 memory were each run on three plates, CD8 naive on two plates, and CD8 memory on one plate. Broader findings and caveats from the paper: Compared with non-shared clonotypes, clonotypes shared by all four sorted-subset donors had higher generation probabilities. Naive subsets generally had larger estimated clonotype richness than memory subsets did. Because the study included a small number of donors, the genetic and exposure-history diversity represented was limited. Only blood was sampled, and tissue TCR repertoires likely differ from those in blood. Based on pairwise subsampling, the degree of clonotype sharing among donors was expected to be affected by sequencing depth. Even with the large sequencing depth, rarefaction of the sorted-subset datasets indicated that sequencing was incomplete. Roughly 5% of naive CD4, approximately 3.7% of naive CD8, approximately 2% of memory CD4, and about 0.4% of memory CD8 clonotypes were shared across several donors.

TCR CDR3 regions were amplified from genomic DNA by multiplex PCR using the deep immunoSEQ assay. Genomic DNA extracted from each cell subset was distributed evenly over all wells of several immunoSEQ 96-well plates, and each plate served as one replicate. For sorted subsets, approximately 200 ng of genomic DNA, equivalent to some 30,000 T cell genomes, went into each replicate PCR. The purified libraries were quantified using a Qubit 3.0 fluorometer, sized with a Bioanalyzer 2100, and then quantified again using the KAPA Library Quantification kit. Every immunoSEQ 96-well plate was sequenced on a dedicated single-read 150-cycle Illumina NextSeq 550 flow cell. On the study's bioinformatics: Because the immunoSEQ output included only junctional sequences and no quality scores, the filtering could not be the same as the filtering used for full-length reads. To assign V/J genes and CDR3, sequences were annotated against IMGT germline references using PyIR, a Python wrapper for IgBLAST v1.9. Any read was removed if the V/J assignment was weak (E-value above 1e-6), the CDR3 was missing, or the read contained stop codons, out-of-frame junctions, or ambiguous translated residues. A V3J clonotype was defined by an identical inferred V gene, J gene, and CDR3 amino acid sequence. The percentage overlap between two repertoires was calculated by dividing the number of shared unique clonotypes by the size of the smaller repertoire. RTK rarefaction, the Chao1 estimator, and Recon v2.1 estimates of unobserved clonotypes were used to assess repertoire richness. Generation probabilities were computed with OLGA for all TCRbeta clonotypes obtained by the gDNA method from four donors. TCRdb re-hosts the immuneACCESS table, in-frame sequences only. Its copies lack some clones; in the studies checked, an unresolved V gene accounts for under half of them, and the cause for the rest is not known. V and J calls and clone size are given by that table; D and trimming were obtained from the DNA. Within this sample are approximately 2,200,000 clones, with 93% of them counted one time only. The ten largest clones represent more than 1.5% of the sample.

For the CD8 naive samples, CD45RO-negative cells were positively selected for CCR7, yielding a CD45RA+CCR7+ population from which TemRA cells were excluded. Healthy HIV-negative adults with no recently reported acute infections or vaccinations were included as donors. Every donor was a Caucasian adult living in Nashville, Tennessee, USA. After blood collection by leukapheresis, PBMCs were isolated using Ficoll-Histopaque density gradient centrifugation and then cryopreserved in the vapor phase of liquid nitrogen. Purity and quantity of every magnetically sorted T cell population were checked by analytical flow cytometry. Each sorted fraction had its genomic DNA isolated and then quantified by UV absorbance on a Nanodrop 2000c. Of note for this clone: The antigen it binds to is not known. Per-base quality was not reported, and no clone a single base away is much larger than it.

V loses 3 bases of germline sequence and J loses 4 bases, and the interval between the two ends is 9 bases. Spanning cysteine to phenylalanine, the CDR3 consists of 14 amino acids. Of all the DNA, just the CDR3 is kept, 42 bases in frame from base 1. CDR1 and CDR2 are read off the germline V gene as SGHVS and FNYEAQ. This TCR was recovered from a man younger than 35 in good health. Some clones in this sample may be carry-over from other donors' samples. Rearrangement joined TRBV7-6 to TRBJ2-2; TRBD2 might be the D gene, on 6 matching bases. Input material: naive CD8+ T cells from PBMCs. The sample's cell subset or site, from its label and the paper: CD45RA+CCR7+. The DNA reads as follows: TGTGCCAGCAGCTTTGCGGGGAGCACCGGGGAGCTGTTTTTT. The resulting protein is CASSFAGSTGELFF.